The rows below give T cell receptor beta chains drawn from one sample of a study of T cell responses to AZD1222 COVID-19 vaccine. Repertoires were generated with immunoSEQ multiplex PCR, while TCRdb's copy carries only in-frame clones and drops some. The table includes about 140,000 clones, 89% detected once. The input for sequencing was peripheral blood, taken 28 days after the second AZD1222 dose. The receptors originated from an adult who received the AZD1222 COVID-19 vaccine. Each CDR3 is given with its conserved first and last residue. D genes are given only for firm matches. The size entry is marked missing in some rows and otherwise reads once, few, many or a size class.

NA NA TRBJ2-1 TRBV19 CASSPLSQYSYNEQFF TGTGCCAGTAGTCCCCTTTCCCAGTACTCCTACAATGAGCAGTTCTTC
NA NA TRBJ2-1 TRBV18 CASSPANAGSYNEQFF TGTGCCAGCTCACCTGCAAATGCCGGATCCTACAATGAGCAGTTCTTC
NA NA TRBJ2-7 TRBV21-1 CASSRGTSVVYEQYF TGTGCCAGCAGCCGTGGGACTAGCGTCGTATACGAGCAGTACTTC
NA NA TRBJ2-7 TRBV30 CAWSGLVQYEQYF TGTGCCTGGAGTGGACTAGTCCAGTACGAGCAGTACTTC
once NA TRBJ1-1 TRBV19 CASSMAASMNTEAFF TGTGCCAGTAGTATGGCAGCTTCTATGAACACTGAAGCTTTCTTT
NA TRBD1 TRBJ1-3 TRBV29-1 CSAGGGSGNTIYF TGCAGCGCAGGGGGGGGTTCTGGAAACACCATATATTTT
NA NA TRBJ2-1 TRBV19 CASKLASFSANEQFF TGTGCCAGTAAACTCGCTAGCTTCTCCGCCAATGAGCAGTTCTTC
few TRBD2 TRBJ2-7 TRBV4-2 CASSQGGSGSSYEQYF TGTGCCAGCAGCCAAGGGGGTAGCGGGAGCTCCTACGAGCAGTACTTC
NA NA TRBJ2-7 TRBV19 CASSYLGGSSYEQYF TGTGCCAGTAGTTACCTTGGTGGGAGCTCCTACGAGCAGTACTTC
NA NA TRBJ2-1 TRBV19 CASSIVLSNEQFF TGTGCCAGTAGTATAGTTCTGTCCAATGAGCAGTTCTTC
NA NA TRBJ2-1 TRBV4-3 CASSLSPSEDEQFF TGCGCCAGCAGCCTATCCCCCTCGGAGGATGAGCAGTTCTTC
NA TRBD1 TRBJ2-1 TRBV6-6 CASKSGQGAYNEQFF TGTGCCAGCAAAAGCGGACAGGGGGCCTACAATGAGCAGTTCTTC
NA NA TRBJ2-1 TRBV7-2 CASSSLHSASEQFF TGTGCCAGCAGCTCGCTTCATTCGGCCTCTGAGCAGTTCTTC
NA NA TRBJ1-1 TRBV5-4 CASSSDRWNTEAFF TGTGCCAGCAGCTCGGACCGATGGAACACTGAAGCTTTCTTT
NA NA TRBJ1-2 TRBV7-9 CASSLGTDLYGYTF TGTGCCAGCAGCTTAGGGACGGATCTCTATGGCTACACCTTC